This TCR beta chain came from a study of T cells in Graves' hyperthyroidism and ophthalmopathy. Broader study findings: A model using 13 V-J features told ophthalmopathy apart from stable hyperthyroidism.

Patients counted as stable if ophthalmopathy did not develop within 18 months. Germline CDR1 reads SGHTA; CDR2 reads FQGNSA. V was pared by 6 bases and J by 1 base, with 14 bases between. This CDR3 spans 15 amino acids. This clonotype has a count of ten or more. Its antigen is currently unknown. TCR beta CDR3 region amplification was performed from RNA transcripts. Initially, a first-round RT-PCR of the TCR CDR3 employed the HTBI primer set. TCRdb called the multiplex PCR reads again in MiXCR, with one record for every CDR3 protein. The table lists about 400,000 distinct CDR3 sequences, around a quarter of them singletons.

The sample taken for sequencing was blood. The source is a man in his forties or fifties with Graves' hyperthyroidism. The genes are TRBV7-2 and TRBJ2-3, with D possibly matching TRBD2 (5 bases). In nucleotides, the CDR3 is TGTGCCAGCAGACTTTCGGGGATGGGCACAGATACGCAGTATTTT. This codes for CASRLSGMGTDTQYF.